The following is a T cell receptor (beta chain) sequence with its context. This sample was taken from a study of OX40 agonist ivuxolimab in advanced cancers. Turning to the study itself: Hepatocellular carcinoma, melanoma, renal cell or head and neck cancer affected the dose-escalation patients.

The V gene lost 3 bases and the J gene lost 8 bases, with 17 bases spanning the gap. Germline V gene data show CDR1 as SGHNT and CDR2 as YYREEE (reference sequence). This CDR3 is built from 14 residues. Sequenced by immunoSEQ multiplex PCR; TCRdb stores in-frame clones only, minus some. The sample has under 70,000 clones; about 80% are singletons. This chain links TRBV5-4 with TRBJ1-2; no firm D call. The TCR comes from an adult with an advanced solid tumor such as melanoma, head and neck, liver or kidney cancer. The starting material was CD4+ or CD8+ T cells sorted from blood, obtained in a trial of the OX40 agonist ivuxolimab. The CDR3 sequence: CASSSPALFEGYTF. Here the CDR3 DNA reads TGTGCCAGCAGCTCCCCAGCCCTGTTCGAAGGCTACACCTTC. The full variable domain, with the rest looked up from reference TRBV5-4 and TRBJ1-2, is ETGVTQSPTHLIKTRGQQVTLRCSSQSGHNTVSWYQQALGQGPQFIFQYYREEENGRGNFPPRFSGLQFPNYSSELNVNALELDDSALYLCASSSPALFEGYTFGSGTRLTVV.